The 20 T cell receptor beta chains presented below share a single source sample, sequenced in a study of OX40 agonist ivuxolimab in advanced cancers. The repertoire was sequenced with immunoSEQ multiplex PCR; TCRdb's copy has only in-frame clones and lacks some. Of some 45,000 clones in the sample, around 80% are singletons; the top ten hold 5% to 6%. Sequencing used CD4+ or CD8+ T cells sorted from blood, obtained in a trial of the OX40 agonist ivuxolimab. These receptors were taken from an adult with an advanced solid tumor such as melanoma, head and neck, liver or kidney cancer.

This clone was seen a single time. The CDR3 loop is CASSEWAGGCEQYF. In DNA, the CDR3 is TGTGCCAGCAGTGAATGGGCAGGGGGGTGCGAGCAGTACTTC. V is TRBV25-1 and J is TRBJ2-7; tentatively, D is TRBD1 (7 bases). The CDR3 length is 14 residues. Per germline, CDR1 MGHDK and CDR2 SYGVNS. V lost 1 base and J 6 bases, leaving 13 bases between the germline ends.

The chain joins TRBV2 to TRBJ1-1, with no clear D. The germline V gene encodes CDR1 SNHLY and CDR2 FYNNEI. The CDR3 has 13 residues. Trimming left V 6 bases short and J 1 base short, with 9 bases between. CDR3 nucleotide sequence: TGTGCCAGCAGCCTTACAGAGAACACTGAAGCTTTCTTT. Its protein product is CASSLTENTEAFF.

The chain uses TRBV6-5 and TRBJ2-4; D is unclear. This CDR3 is 15 amino acids long. V was clipped by 4 bases and J by 0 bases, with 10 bases between them. Germline V gene sequence: CDR1 MNHEY, CDR2 SVGAGI. As DNA, the CDR3 is TGTGCCAGCAGTTCGGTCTCGTTAGCCAAAAACATTCAGTACTTC. It translates to CASSSVSLAKNIQYF.

V and J are TRBV5-1 and TRBJ1-2; TRBD1 aligns across 12 bases. J lost 7 bases, V lost 7 bases, and 11 bases had no gene match. The CDR3 covers 15 residues. Germline loops: CDR1 SGHRS, CDR2 YFSETQ. In DNA, the CDR3 is TGCGCCAGCGGAAGCTCCGGGACAGGGGGCTTTGGCTACACCTTC. The encoded protein is CASGSSGTGGFGYTF.

The chain uses TRBV18 and TRBJ2-1, with a possible D match to TRBD2 (6 bases). In germline, CDR1 is KGHSH, CDR2 LQKENI. Trimming removed 4 bases from V and 8 bases from J, with 12 bases in between. CDR3 length: 13 amino acids. The CDR3 here is CASSQFSGDEQFF. DNA of the CDR3: TGTGCCAGCTCACAATTTAGCGGTGATGAGCAGTTCTTC.

This chain links TRBV19 with TRBJ1-5; 9 nucleotides agree with TRBD1. This CDR3 spans 16 amino acids. Unmatched junction bases numbered 15, after V lost 8 bases and J lost 7 bases. Germline V CDR1 and CDR2: LNHDA, SQIVND (reference sequence). The CDR3 sequence: CASEIWGQGRKQPQHF. CDR3 in DNA: TGTGCCAGTGAGATCTGGGGACAGGGACGAAAGCAGCCCCAGCATTTT.

Written as DNA, the CDR3 is TGTGCCAGCAGCTTAGCCGGGATTGTCCGAAATGAGCAGTTCTTC. It codes for CASSLAGIVRNEQFF. V is TRBV5-4 and J is TRBJ2-1; D possibly corresponds to TRBD2 (5 bases). This CDR3 region has 15 residues. CDR1 is SGHNT, CDR2 YYREEE, per germline (reference sequence). V lost 2 bases and J 7 bases, leaving 16 bases between the germline ends.

CDR3: CASSFPTTYTQYF. CDR3 nucleotides: TGTGCCAGCAGCTTCCCGACTACCTATACGCAGTATTTT. The chain couples TRBV5-6 to TRBJ2-3; tentative D call: TRBD2 (5 bases). Germline CDR1 reads SGHDT; CDR2 reads YYEEEE. The CDR3 covers 13 residues. Trimming took off 2 bases at V and 7 bases at J, with 11 bases between the two ends.

The rearrangement links TRBV10-2 to TRBJ2-5, with D possibly being TRBD1 or TRBD2 (5 bases each). V dropped 2 bases and J dropped 3 bases, with 7 bases sitting between them. Germline V gene data show CDR1 as WSHSY and CDR2 as SAAADI. This CDR3 has 13 residues. This CDR3 reads CASSERGEETQYF. The CDR3 DNA sequence: TGCGCCAGCAGTGAGAGAGGGGAAGAGACCCAGTACTTC.

Concerning this clone: One junction end does not reproduce the germline sequence, and a read error may be involved. The chain joins TRBV9 to TRBJ1-1, with 9 positions matching TRBD1. Germline lookup yields CDR1 SGDLS and CDR2 YYNGEE. The CDR3 sequence is 16 residues long. CDR3 in DNA: TGTGCCAACAGCCCCCAACTGGGACAGGGTAGCACTGAAGCTTTCTTT. Translation gives CANSPQLGQGSTEAFF.

The CDR3 sequence: CASSYHTADTQYF. The CDR3 DNA reads TGTGCCAGCAGTTATCACACGGCAGATACGCAGTATTTT. The rearrangement uses TRBV25-1 and TRBJ2-3; D gene unclear. V was shortened by 5 bases and J by 4 bases, with 10 bases between the two germline ends. Germline V lookup: CDR1 MGHDK, CDR2 SYGVNS. The CDR3 is 13 residues long.

The rearrangement links TRBV6-1 to TRBJ1-2; weak D call: TRBD1 (5 bases). Trimming removed 6 bases from V and 4 bases from J, with 15 bases in between. Germline values: CDR1 MNHNS, CDR2 SASEGT. The CDR3 spans 14 residues. In DNA form, the CDR3 reads TGTGCCAGCAGCTCCGACAGTTCCACCTATGGCTACACCTTC. This codes for CASSSDSSTYGYTF.

The chain carries TRBV19 and TRBJ1-4, with a tentative D call TRBD1 (5 bases). This CDR3 region has 15 residues. The V and J ends lost 4 bases and 3 bases respectively, with 12 bases between them. CDR1 and CDR2 from the germline V gene are LNHDA and SQIVND (reference sequence). The DNA of the CDR3 is TGTGCCAGTAGTAACGTTGGGGGGGCTAATGAAAAACTGTTTTTT. Translation gives CASSNVGGANEKLFF. Based on the CDR3 plus reference TRBV19 and TRBJ1-4, the full variable domain is DGGITQSPKYLFRKEGQNVTLSCEQNLNHDAMYWYRQDPGQGLRLIYYSQIVNDFQKGDIAEGYSVSREKKESFPLTVTSAQKNPTAFYLCASSNVGGANEKLFFGSGTQLSVL.

The rearrangement joins TRBV4-3 to TRBJ2-7; the D is unclear. Germline CDR1 LGHNA, CDR2 YSLEER. The CDR3 has 13 amino acids. The V end was cut by 2 bases, the J end by 4 bases, with 9 bases between. The CDR3 region is CASSQNLAYEQYF. The CDR3 bases are TGCGCCAGCAGCCAAAACCTTGCATACGAGCAGTACTTC.

CDR3 sequence reads: CASRWGRNTEAFF. The CDR3 DNA sequence: TGTGCCAGCAGGTGGGGAAGGAACACTGAAGCTTTCTTT. The chain is built from TRBV6-1 and TRBJ1-1; D is unclear. Germline V gene data show CDR1 as MNHNS and CDR2 as SASEGT. Trimming pared 6 bases from V and 1 base from J, leaving 9 bases between. There are 13 residues in the CDR3.

As regards this clone: One end of the junction does not line up with germline, which may come from a read error. This chain joins TRBV27 and TRBJ2-1; 13 nucleotides match TRBD2. The germline gives CDR1 MNHEY, CDR2 SMNVEV (reference sequence). The CDR3 totals 14 residues. The CDR3 region is CASSLRTSGSGWVF. The DNA for the CDR3 is TGTGCCAGCAGTTTAAGGACTAGCGGGAGCGGTTGGGTCTTC.

The J gene is TRBJ2-7, the V gene TRBV6-5, with D perhaps given as TRBD1 or TRBD2 (5 bases each). The CDR3 contains 15 residues. V dropped 2 bases and J dropped 3 bases, with 14 bases sitting between them. The germline V gene encodes CDR1 MNHEY and CDR2 SVGAGI. The CDR3 DNA sequence: TGTGCCAGCAGTTACCGTAGGGGTGGGGGCTACGAGCAGTACTTC. Amino acids: CASSYRRGGGYEQYF.

The rearrangement uses TRBV19 and TRBJ2-3, with D uncertain. The CDR3 sequence is 11 residues long. V was trimmed by 7 bases and J by 5 bases, leaving 7 bases between them. The germline V gene encodes CDR1 LNHDA and CDR2 SQIVND (reference sequence). The CDR3 loop is CASTGRDTQYF. CDR3 nucleotide sequence: TGTGCCAGTACAGGAAGAGATACGCAGTATTTT.

V is TRBV29-1 and J is TRBJ1-2; D uncertain. Trimming took off 2 bases at V and 0 bases at J, with 10 bases between the two ends. Germline CDR1 reads SQVTM; CDR2 reads ANQGSEA. The CDR3 is 14 residues long. CDR3 bases: TGCAGCGTTGAACCCCAGCAAACTAACTATGGCTACACCTTC. Its protein product is CSVEPQQTNYGYTF.

The chain uses TRBV29-1 and TRBJ1-1, with D tentatively TRBD1 (6 bases). V was trimmed by 4 bases and J by 3 bases, leaving 18 bases between them. Per germline, CDR1 SQVTM and CDR2 ANQGSEA. This CDR3 is 15 amino acids long. The CDR3 sequence is CSVVFGGGKDTEAFF. For the CDR3, the DNA is TGCAGCGTTGTATTCGGAGGGGGTAAGGACACTGAAGCTTTCTTT.